This TCR beta chain comes out of a study of blood T cell repertoires in COVID-19. Here immunoSEQ multiplex PCR was the method, and the copy in TCRdb shows in-frame clones only, minus some. Counted here are 130,000 to 150,000 clones, approximately 81% occurring once; the ten biggest clones make up 4.5% to 7%. Individuals aged roughly 18 to 95 years were recruited from approximately 24 US areas. Sequencing was carried out using PBMCs or T cells enriched from blood (not recorded which). This TCR came from a man in his forties or fifties with acute COVID-19.

This CDR3 is CASSQDFDVPPREPQHF. The CDR3 DNA reads as TGTGCCAGCAGCCAAGATTTCGATGTGCCCCCGAGAGAGCCCCAGCATTTT. The rearrangement uses TRBV14 and TRBJ1-5; D remains ambiguous. The V end was cut by 0 bases, the J end by 8 bases, with 20 bases between. The CDR3 runs to 17 residues. Per germline, CDR1 SGHDN and CDR2 FVKESK.